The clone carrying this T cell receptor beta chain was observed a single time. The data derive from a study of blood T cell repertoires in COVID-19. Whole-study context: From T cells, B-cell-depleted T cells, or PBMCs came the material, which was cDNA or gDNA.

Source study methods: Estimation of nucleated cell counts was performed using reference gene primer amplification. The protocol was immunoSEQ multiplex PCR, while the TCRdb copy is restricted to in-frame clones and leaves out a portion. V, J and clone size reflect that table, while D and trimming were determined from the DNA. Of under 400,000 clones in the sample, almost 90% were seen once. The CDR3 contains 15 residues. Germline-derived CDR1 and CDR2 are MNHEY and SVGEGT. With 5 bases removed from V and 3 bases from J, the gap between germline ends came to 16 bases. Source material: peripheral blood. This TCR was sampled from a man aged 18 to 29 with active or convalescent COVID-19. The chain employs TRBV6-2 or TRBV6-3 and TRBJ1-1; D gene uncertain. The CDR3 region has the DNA TGTGCCAGCAGTCAAAGGAGGTTGTGGGACACTGAAGCTTTCTTT. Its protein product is CASSQRRLWDTEAFF.